This note documents a single T cell receptor (beta chain) sequence. Its antigen is not identified. This sample was included in a study of cytomegalovirus exposure and HLA in healthy donors. General study results and limits: There were some public TCRs occurring in many donors, but most TCR sequences were rare. An assumption of roughly uniform sequencing depth across donors underlay the presence/absence analyses.

The donors comprised healthy bone marrow donors. It was with 60 Vbeta and 13 Jbeta primers that the PCR ran. TCRdb's copy holds only in-frame clones and misses some; the assay was immunoSEQ multiplex PCR. The listing contains tens of thousands of clones. The length of the CDR3 is 13 residues. With V trimmed by 3 bases and J by 14 bases, 5 bases remained unmatched. Looked up from germline, CDR1 is SGDLS and CDR2 is YYNGEE. Sequencing was performed on PBMCs. The receptor was derived from a female donor in good health and CMV-seropositive. V and J are TRBV9 and TRBJ2-1; 13 bases are a match to TRBD2. The CDR3 region is CASSAGTSGVEFF. CDR3 sequence (DNA): TGTGCCAGCAGCGCCGGGACTAGCGGGGTAGAGTTCTTC. The whole variable domain, filled in from reference TRBV9 and TRBJ2-1, reads DSGVTQTPKHLITATGQRVTLRCSPRSGDLSVYWYQQSLDQGLQFLIQYYNGEERAKGNILERFSAQQFPDLHSELNLSSLELGDSALYFCASSAGTSGVEFFGPGTRLTVL.